A single sample is the source of the 23 T cell receptor beta chains below, sequenced in a study of T-cell memory formation after mild COVID-19. TCRdb ran MiXCR on the 5' RACE reads and lists one entry per CDR3 protein. The sample holds around 99,000 distinct CDR3 sequences; roughly 14% are singletons and the top ten take 39%. Sequencing was performed on PBMCs or a T cell subset sorted from them (not recorded which). The receptor source for this set is a man aged 18 to 29 who had mild COVID-19 (a few samples of this study predate the infection). Cell type and time point are not known.

This rearrangement joins TRBV11-2 to TRBJ2-1; TRBD2 agrees at 12 bases. Losses at the gene ends were 3 bases for V and 4 bases for J; bases not matched to a gene: 4. This CDR3 region has 16 residues. The germline V gene encodes CDR1 SGHAT and CDR2 FQNNGV. The CDR3 DNA follows: TGTGCCAGCAGCTTGGCTAGCGGGGGGGGATACAATGAGCAGTTCTTC. Residues: CASSLASGGGYNEQFF. The full variable domain, rest sourced from reference TRBV11-2 and TRBJ2-1, is EAGVAQSPRYKIIEKRQSVAFWCNPISGHATLYWYQQILGQGPKLLIQFQNNGVVDDSQLPKDRFSAERLKGVDSTLKIQPAKLEDSAVYLCASSLASGGGYNEQFFGPGTRLTVL.

The rearrangement links TRBV4-1 to TRBJ1-1; D is uncertain. V shed 8 bases and J shed 1 base, with 11 bases lying between them. Germline V CDR1 and CDR2: MGHRA, YSYEKL. The CDR3 length is 13 residues. Here the CDR3 reads CASARTRNTEAFF. CDR3 sequence (DNA): TGCGCCAGCGCCCGGACCAGGAACACTGAAGCTTTCTTT.

This clonotype came up a few times. The CDR3 bases are TGTGCCAGCAGTTTTGGGGGTGAAGGTTACAATGAGCAGTTCTTC. Translating gives CASSFGGEGYNEQFF. The chain uses TRBV27 and TRBJ2-1; tentatively, D is TRBD1 or TRBD2 (5 bases each). CDR1 is MNHEY, CDR2 SMNVEV, per germline (reference sequence). The CDR3 loop spans 15 amino acids. V dropped 3 bases and J dropped 4 bases, with 13 bases sitting between them.

The chain links TRBV15 to TRBJ1-2; 8 bases align to TRBD1. This CDR3 spans 14 amino acids. The trim removed 6 bases at V and 0 bases at J, leaving 3 bases unmatched. CDR1 and CDR2 (germline): LNHNV, YYDKDF (reference sequence). The CDR3 region is CATRWTGSNYGYTF. CDR3 in DNA: TGTGCCACCAGGTGGACAGGGTCTAACTATGGCTACACCTTC.

The V call is TRBV30, the J call TRBJ1-2; D is ambiguous. Trimming took 7 bases from V and 8 from J, leaving 23 bases between them. The CDR3 sequence is 14 residues long. Germline assignment: CDR1 GTSNPN and CDR2 SVGIG (reference sequence). The CDR3 region is CASEAGRRFRGYTF. The CDR3 bases are TGTGCCTCCGAGGCTGGACGGAGGTTCCGGGGCTACACCTTC.

This clonotype was detected a few times. The chain links TRBV4-1 to TRBJ2-3; TRBD2 matches at 10 bases. The germline gives CDR1 MGHRA, CDR2 YSYEKL. The CDR3 loop spans 15 amino acids. Losses at the gene ends were 8 bases for V and 1 base for J; bases not matched to a gene: 6. The CDR3 nucleotides are TGCGCCAGCCAACCCGGGACTAGCGGCACAGATACGCAGTATTTT. Protein: CASQPGTSGTDTQYF.

J is TRBJ2-2 and V is TRBV7-9, with D possibly being TRBD1 (6 bases). The germline V gene encodes CDR1 SEHNR and CDR2 FQNEAQ (reference sequence). This CDR3 comprises 14 residues. V was shortened by 5 bases and J by 1 base, with 8 bases between the two germline ends. CDR3 nucleotide sequence: TGTGCCAGCAGCATGACAGGGAACACCGGGGAGCTGTTTTTT. Protein sequence: CASSMTGNTGELFF. The full variable domain, with the rest looked up from reference TRBV7-9 and TRBJ2-2, is DTGVSQNPRHKITKRGQNVTFRCDPISEHNRLYWYRQTLGQGPEFLTYFQNEAQLEKSRLLSDRFSAERPKGSFSTLEIQRTEQGDSAMYLCASSMTGNTGELFFGEGSRLTVL.

The CDR3 nucleotides read TGTGCCAGCAGCCCCCTAGCGGGGACCACAGATACGCAGTATTTT. Translating it yields CASSPLAGTTDTQYF. This chain links TRBV6-5 with TRBJ2-3; 9 bases agree with TRBD2. The length of the CDR3 is 15 residues. Germline lookup yields CDR1 MNHEY and CDR2 SVGAGI. After removal of 6 bases from V and 2 bases from J, the junction contained 6 bases not matched to a gene.

CDR3 nucleotides: TGTGCCAGCAGTCCTCGGACAGGACTCCAAGAGACCCAGTACTTC. It yields the protein CASSPRTGLQETQYF. V gene TRBV27 combines with J gene TRBJ2-5, with TRBD1 identical over 7 bases. CDR1 is MNHEY, CDR2 SMNVEV, per germline (reference sequence). The junction had 7 bases not matched to a gene; V was cut back by 5 bases and J by 1 base. There are 15 residues in the CDR3.

The chain carries TRBV6-2 or TRBV6-3 and TRBJ2-7; maybe TRBD2 (5 bases). The V gene lost 8 bases and the J gene lost 4 bases, with 6 bases spanning the gap. CDR3 length equals 10 residues. In germline, CDR1 is MNHEY, CDR2 SVGEGT. The CDR3 loop reads CASGSYEQYV. For the CDR3, the DNA is TGTGCCAGCGGGAGTTACGAGCAGTACGTC.

The chain combines TRBV21-1 with TRBJ1-6; TRBD1 reflects the table's D call only, with no check against the DNA. TRBV21-1 counts as a pseudogene. The CDR3 has 14 amino acids. Here the CDR3 DNA reads TGTGCCAGCAGCAAAGGACAGGGTAATTCACCCCTCCACTTT. It codes for CASSKGQGNSPLHF.

The chain recombines TRBV11-2 with TRBJ2-1, with D unresolved. CDR1 and CDR2 from the germline V gene are SGHAT and FQNNGV. The CDR3 spans 15 residues. V shed 5 bases and J shed 0 bases, with 11 bases lying between them. The CDR3 nucleotides are TGTGCCAGCAGCCACCCTGCACCCTCCTACAATGAGCAGTTCTTC. This translates into CASSHPAPSYNEQFF.

This clonotype was seen only a few times. This chain connects TRBV6-5 to TRBJ2-5, with D possibly matching TRBD1 (5 bases). This CDR3 has 13 amino acids. V was cut by 2 bases and J by 2 bases, with 6 bases left in between. Germline assignment: CDR1 MNHEY and CDR2 SVGAGI. The CDR3 DNA reads TGTGCCAGCAGTTACCAGGGACAAGAGACCCAGTACTTC. Protein: CASSYQGQETQYF.

This clonotype was seen a few times. The rearrangement links TRBV5-6 to TRBJ1-4, with D unclear. Trimming shortened V by 4 bases and J by 6 bases, and 7 bases separated the two germline ends. This CDR3 region has 12 residues. CDR1 is SGHDT, CDR2 YYEEEE, per germline. CDR3 DNA sequence: TGTGCCAGCAGCCTGTCTGATGAAAAACTGTTTTTT. It translates to CASSLSDEKLFF. Together with reference TRBV5-6 and TRBJ1-4, the CDR3 gives the full variable domain: DAGVTQSPTHLIKTRGQQVTLRCSPKSGHDTVSWYQQALGQGPQFIFQYYEEEERQRGNFPDRFSGHQFPNYSSELNVNALLLGDSALYLCASSLSDEKLFFGSGTQLSVL.

The V call is TRBV7-6, the J call TRBJ2-6; 7 nucleotides align to TRBD1. Germline lookup yields CDR1 SGHVS and CDR2 FNYEAQ. This CDR3 region has 17 residues. The trim removed 5 bases at V and 0 bases at J, leaving 7 bases unmatched. CDR3 DNA: TGTGCCAGCAGCCCGGACAGGTCACGCTCTGGGGCCAACGTCCTGACTTTC. Translating gives CASSPDRSRSGANVLTF.

The rearrangement uses TRBV9 and TRBJ2-6; TRBD1 aligns across 7 bases. This CDR3 region has 15 residues. Germline values: CDR1 SGDLS, CDR2 YYNGEE. V lost 6 bases and J lost 4; bases outside the gene matches: 7. CDR3 bases: TGTGCCAGCACCAGAACAGGGGTCGGGGCCAACGTCCTGACTTTC. Its translation is CASTRTGVGANVLTF.

This clonotype was counted between two and nine times. The V call is TRBV6-2 or TRBV6-3, the J call TRBJ1-1; D not certain. V gave up 0 bases and J gave up 2 bases, with 4 bases separating them. CDR1 and CDR2 (germline): MNHEY, SVGEGT. The CDR3 runs 13 residues. The CDR3 DNA follows: TGTGCCAGCAGTTACTCGTTAAACACTGAAGCTTTCTTT. This encodes CASSYSLNTEAFF.

This chain connects TRBV2 to TRBJ2-1; D may be TRBD2 (6 bases). V was pared by 3 bases and J by 7 bases, with 10 bases between. Per the germline V gene, CDR1 is SNHLY and CDR2 is FYNNEI. The CDR3 is 13 residues long. The CDR3 DNA reads TGTGCCAGCAGTGAGGGGGGTGAGAATGAGCAGTTCTTC. It yields the protein CASSEGGENEQFF.

This clonotype was seen at least ten times. The chain recombines TRBV7-9 with TRBJ2-1; the match to TRBD1 covers 7 bases. After removal of 6 bases from V and 4 bases from J, the junction contained 9 bases not matched to a gene. Germline V CDR1 and CDR2: SEHNR, FQNEAQ (reference sequence). This CDR3 comprises 15 residues. The CDR3 DNA sequence: TGTGCCAGCAGAAGTCCCGGGACAGTATACAATGAGCAGTTCTTC. This codes for CASRSPGTVYNEQFF.

This clonotype was seen a handful of times. V gene TRBV6-2 or TRBV6-3 combines with J gene TRBJ2-7, with 8 nucleotides matching TRBD1. The CDR3 spans 13 residues. The germline V gene encodes CDR1 MNHEY and CDR2 SVGEGT. J gave up 4 bases and V 2 bases, and 1 base lay outside the gene matches. The CDR3 DNA is TGTGCCAGCAGTTACCAGGGGGCGTACGAGCAGTACTTC. Its protein is CASSYQGAYEQYF.

The chain uses TRBV5-5 and TRBJ2-3; 11 nucleotides agree with TRBD1. The J segment lost 3 bases and the V segment lost 4 bases, leaving 7 bases of the junction unmatched. This CDR3 is built from 16 residues. Germline CDR1 and CDR2: SGHKS and YYEKEE (reference sequence). For the CDR3, the DNA is TGTGCCAGCAGCGGGGAGGGGACAGGGGGGACAGATACGCAGTATTTT. Protein product: CASSGEGTGGTDTQYF.

This clonotype was observed a handful of times. The chain is built from TRBV29-1 and TRBJ2-7, with D hard to call. CDR3 length: 15 amino acids. CDR1 SQVTM and CDR2 ANQGSEA come from the germline V gene. The ends were cut back, 5 bases at V and 6 bases at J, with 23 bases in the middle. This CDR3 is CSVSVTRAHLSEQYV. CDR3 in DNA: TGCAGCGTTTCCGTAACCCGGGCCCACCTAAGCGAGCAGTACGTC.

This clonotype was recorded at least ten times. The chain joins TRBV7-8 to TRBJ2-3; TRBD2 agrees at 8 bases. The V gene end was trimmed by 5 bases and the J gene end by 2 bases; junction bases not matched to a gene: 6. This CDR3 region has 15 residues. The germline CDR1 and CDR2 sequences are SGHVS and FQNEAQ. The DNA for the CDR3 is TGTGCCAGCAGCCCCGGACTAGCTAACACAGATACGCAGTATTTT. It codes for CASSPGLANTDTQYF.